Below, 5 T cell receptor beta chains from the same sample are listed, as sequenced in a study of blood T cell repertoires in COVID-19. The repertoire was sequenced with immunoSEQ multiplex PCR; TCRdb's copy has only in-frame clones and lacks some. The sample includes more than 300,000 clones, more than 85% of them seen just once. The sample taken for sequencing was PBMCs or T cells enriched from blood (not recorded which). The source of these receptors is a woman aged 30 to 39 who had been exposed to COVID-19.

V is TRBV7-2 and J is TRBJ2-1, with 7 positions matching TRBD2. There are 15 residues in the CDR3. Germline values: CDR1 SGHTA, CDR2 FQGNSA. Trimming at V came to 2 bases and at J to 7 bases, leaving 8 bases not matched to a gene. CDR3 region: CASSLSSGIRNEQFF. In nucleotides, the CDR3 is TGTGCCAGCAGCTTATCCAGCGGGATTAGGAATGAGCAGTTCTTC.

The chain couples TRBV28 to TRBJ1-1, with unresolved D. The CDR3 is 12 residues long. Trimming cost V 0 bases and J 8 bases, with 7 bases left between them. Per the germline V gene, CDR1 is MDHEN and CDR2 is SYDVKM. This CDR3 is CASSLWAGEAFF. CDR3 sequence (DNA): TGTGCCAGCAGTTTATGGGCAGGAGAAGCTTTCTTT.

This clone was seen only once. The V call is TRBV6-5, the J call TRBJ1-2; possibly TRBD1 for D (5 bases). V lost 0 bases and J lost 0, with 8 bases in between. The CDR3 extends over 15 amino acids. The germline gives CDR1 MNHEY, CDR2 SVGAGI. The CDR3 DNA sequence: TGTGCCAGCAGTTACTCACGGGGGGCTAACTATGGCTACACCTTC. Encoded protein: CASSYSRGANYGYTF.

The chain's CDR3 is CASSPGAQPQHF. In DNA, the CDR3 is TGTGCCAGCAGCCCGGGGGCTCAGCCCCAGCATTTT. The chain uses TRBV6-2 or TRBV6-3 and TRBJ1-5; maybe TRBD1 (6 bases). Germline V gene data show CDR1 as MNHEY and CDR2 as SVGEGT. The germline V and J ends were trimmed by 6 bases and 6 bases, with 9 bases remaining between them. The length of the CDR3 is 12 residues.

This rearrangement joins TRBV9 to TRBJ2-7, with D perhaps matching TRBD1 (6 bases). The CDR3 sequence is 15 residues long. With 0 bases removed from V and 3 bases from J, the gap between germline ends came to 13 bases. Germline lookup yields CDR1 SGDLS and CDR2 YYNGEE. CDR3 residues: CASSVAGDTHYEQYF. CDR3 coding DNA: TGTGCCAGCAGCGTAGCAGGGGACACTCACTACGAGCAGTACTTC.